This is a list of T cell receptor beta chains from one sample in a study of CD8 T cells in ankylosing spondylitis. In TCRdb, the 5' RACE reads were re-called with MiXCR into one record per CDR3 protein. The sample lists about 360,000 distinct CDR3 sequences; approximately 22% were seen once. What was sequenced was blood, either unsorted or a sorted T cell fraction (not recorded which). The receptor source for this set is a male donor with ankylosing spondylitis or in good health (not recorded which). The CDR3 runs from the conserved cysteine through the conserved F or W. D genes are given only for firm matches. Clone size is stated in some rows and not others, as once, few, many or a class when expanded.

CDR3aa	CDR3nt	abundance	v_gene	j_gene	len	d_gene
CASSIGTVYEQYF	TGTGCCAGCAGCATTGGGACAGTGTACGAGCAGTACTTC	-	TRBV11-2	TRBJ2-7	13	TRBD1
CASSLVLGADTQYF	TGTGCCAGCAGCCTGGTTTTGGGGGCAGATACGCAGTATTTT	few	TRBV7-8	TRBJ2-3	14	-
CAWSAGTEQYF	TGTGCCTGGAGCGCAGGGACCGAGCAGTACTTC	-	TRBV30	TRBJ2-7	11	-
CASSPRLLNEQYF	TGTGCCAGCAGCCCCCGTCTACTCAACGAGCAGTACTTC	-	TRBV5-8	TRBJ2-7	13	-
CASSLAGTGRGDEQYF	TGTGCCAGCAGCTTGGCGGGTACAGGGAGAGGGGACGAGCAGTACTTC	few	TRBV5-6	TRBJ2-7	16	-
CASRVGAGELFF	TGTGCCAGCAGGGTGGGAGCCGGGGAGCTGTTTTTT	few	TRBV5-6	TRBJ2-2	12	-
CASSSTGVDGELFF	TGTGCCAGCAGTTCAACAGGGGTGGACGGGGAGCTGTTTTTT	-	TRBV12-3/TRBV12-4	TRBJ2-2	14	TRBD1
CSVVRADSPDNEQFF	TGCAGCGTTGTGAGGGCGGACTCCCCCGACAATGAGCAGTTCTTC	-	TRBV29-1	TRBJ2-1	15	-
CASSYGFFSGEETQYF	TGTGCCAGCAGTTACGGCTTCTTTAGCGGGGAAGAGACCCAGTACTTC	once	TRBV6-5	TRBJ2-5	16	TRBD2
CSARGFAGATYNEQFF	TGCAGTGCTAGAGGATTCGCGGGGGCGACCTACAATGAGCAGTTCTTC	-	TRBV20-1	TRBJ2-1	16	-
CASRTGTANEQFF	TGTGCCAGCAGGACAGGGACAGCTAATGAGCAGTTCTTC	few	TRBV27	TRBJ2-1	13	TRBD1
CAIGTFWDEQFF	TGTGCCATCGGGACCTTCTGGGATGAGCAGTTCTTC	few	TRBV10-3	TRBJ2-1	12	-
CASSYLVGADTGELFF	TGTGCCAGCAGTTACTTGGTGGGTGCGGACACCGGGGAGCTGTTTTTT	few	TRBV6-5	TRBJ2-2	16	-
CASRPTGDGGGEQYF	TGTGCCAGCAGGCCGACAGGGGACGGCGGAGGCGAGCAGTACTTC	few	TRBV12-3/TRBV12-4	TRBJ2-7	15	TRBD1
CAWSALAGTDTQYF	TGTGCCTGGAGTGCACTAGCGGGCACAGATACGCAGTATTTT	few	TRBV30	TRBJ2-3	14	TRBD2
CASSQGASGGWGETQYF	TGCGCCAGCAGCCAAGGGGCTAGCGGGGGCTGGGGGGAGACCCAGTACTTC	-	TRBV4-1	TRBJ2-5	17	TRBD2
CASSQDPPQLAGQGEQYF	TGCGCCAGCAGCCAAGATCCGCCTCAACTAGCGGGGCAGGGGGAGCAGTACTTC	few	TRBV4-1	TRBJ2-7	18	TRBD2
CASSQGTGVGYNEQFF	TGCGCCAGCAGCCAAGGGACAGGGGTGGGGTACAATGAGCAGTTCTTC	few	TRBV4-1	TRBJ2-1	16	TRBD1
CASSADNSPLHF	TGTGCCAGCAGCGCCGACAATTCACCCCTCCACTTT	-	TRBV7-9	TRBJ1-6	12	-
CASSLSTGRETQYF	TGTGCCAGCAGCTTGTCTACAGGGAGGGAGACCCAGTACTTC	-	TRBV5-6	TRBJ2-5	14	-
CASSGGRDNEQFF	TGTGCCAGCAGCGGGGGGAGGGACAATGAGCAGTTCTTC	few	TRBV9	TRBJ2-1	13	TRBD2
CASSEEKRGPGGGELFF	TGTGCCAGCAGTGAAGAAAAGCGGGGGCCTGGGGGAGGGGAGCTGTTTTTT	-	TRBV2	TRBJ2-2	17	TRBD2
CSARVEDGTYEQYF	TGCAGTGCTAGAGTAGAGGACGGAACCTACGAGCAGTACTTC	few	TRBV20-1	TRBJ2-7	14	-
CSVVVYTGELFF	TGCAGCGTTGTGGTGTACACCGGGGAGCTGTTTTTT	-	TRBV29-1	TRBJ2-2	12	-
CSVEDRGLTEAFF	TGCAGCGTTGAAGACAGGGGGCTTACTGAAGCTTTCTTT	few	TRBV29-1	TRBJ1-1	13	TRBD1
CASSQIFADTQYF	TGCGCCAGCAGCCAAATCTTCGCAGATACGCAGTATTTT	few	TRBV4-1	TRBJ2-3	13	-
CASSLWGGQVSDTQYF	TGTGCCAGCAGCTTATGGGGGGGGCAAGTCTCAGATACGCAGTATTTT	few	TRBV7-2	TRBJ2-3	16	-
CASSLVSGDQETQYF	TGTGCCAGCAGCTTAGTTAGCGGGGACCAAGAGACCCAGTACTTC	-	TRBV7-9	TRBJ2-5	15	TRBD2
CASRTGGRNEQFF	TGTGCCAGCAGAACGGGGGGTAGGAATGAGCAGTTCTTC	-	TRBV12-3/TRBV12-4	TRBJ2-1	13	TRBD2
CSALGPDSYEQYF	TGCAGCGCCCTCGGGCCCGACTCCTACGAGCAGTACTTC	-	TRBV29-1	TRBJ2-7	13	-
CATSSPSGGAIYEQYF	TGTGCCACCAGCAGTCCTAGCGGGGGGGCCATCTACGAGCAGTACTTC	few	TRBV15	TRBJ2-7	16	TRBD2
CASSPSRTTTYNEQFF	TGTGCCAGCAGCCCCTCGAGAACCACCACCTACAATGAGCAGTTCTTC	-	TRBV7-9	TRBJ2-1	16	-
CASKDTYNEQFF	TGTGCCTCCAAGGACACGTACAATGAGCAGTTCTTC	many	TRBV24-1	TRBJ2-1	12	-
CASSHPGQSETQYF	TGTGCCAGCAGCCACCCGGGACAGTCAGAGACCCAGTACTTC	-	TRBV4-2	TRBJ2-5	14	TRBD1
CATSRDREGGNTIYF	TGTGCCACCAGCAGAGATAGGGAGGGCGGAAACACCATATATTTT	-	TRBV15	TRBJ1-3	15	-
CASSPRQGSSGNTIYF	TGTGCCAGCAGTCCCAGACAGGGGAGCTCTGGAAACACCATATATTTT	-	TRBV27	TRBJ1-3	16	TRBD1
CASLRGRLETQYF	TGTGCCAGCTTAAGGGGGCGCTTGGAGACCCAGTACTTC	-	TRBV6-6	TRBJ2-5	13	TRBD1
CSVRDSLSYEQYF	TGCAGTGTCCGGGACAGTCTTTCCTACGAGCAGTACTTC	few	TRBV20-1	TRBJ2-7	13	TRBD1
CASSLGTGVRDYEQYF	TGTGCCAGCAGTTTGGGGACAGGGGTCAGGGACTACGAGCAGTACTTC	few	TRBV27	TRBJ2-7	16	TRBD1
CASSYAGYEQYF	TGTGCCAGCAGTTACGCGGGTTACGAGCAGTACTTC	few	TRBV6-6	TRBJ2-7	12	-
CASSKACRRQRGSSYNEQFF	TGTGCCAGCAGCAAAGCTTGCCGGCGGCAGCGGGGGAGCTCCTACAATGAGCAGTTCTTC	-	TRBV21-1	TRBJ2-1	20	-
CASSLTVGHEQYF	TGTGCCAGCAGCCTAACAGTGGGCCACGAGCAGTACTTC	-	TRBV7-3	TRBJ2-7	13	-
CSARGAPGLAGHEQFF	TGCAGTGCTAGAGGGGCGCCGGGACTAGCGGGCCATGAGCAGTTCTTC	few	TRBV20-1	TRBJ2-1	16	TRBD2
CASSSADRGNIQYF	TGTGCCAGCAGTTCGGCGGACAGGGGGAACATTCAGTACTTC	-	TRBV28	TRBJ2-4	14	TRBD1
CASSSYGPSYEQYF	TGCGCCAGCAGTAGTTACGGCCCCAGCTACGAGCAGTACTTC	-	TRBV10-2	TRBJ2-7	14	-
CASSPQGQGIYNEQFF	TGTGCCAGCAGCCCACAGGGACAGGGGATCTACAATGAGCAGTTCTTC	-	TRBV7-8	TRBJ2-1	16	TRBD1
CASSLGGWTESSYEQYF	TGTGCCAGCAGCTTAGGAGGTTGGACGGAGAGCTCCTACGAGCAGTACTTC	-	TRBV11-2	TRBJ2-7	17	-
CATSADGPPANEQFF	TGTGCCACCAGCGCGGACGGACCCCCAGCCAATGAGCAGTTCTTC	few	TRBV24-1	TRBJ2-1	15	-
CASSPEVMNTEAFF	TGTGCCAGCAGTCCAGAGGTGATGAACACTGAAGCTTTCTTT	-	TRBV28	TRBJ1-1	14	-
CASPSEAFF	TGTGCCAGCCCCAGTGAAGCTTTCTTT	-	TRBV21-1	TRBJ1-1	9	-
CASLSLADTYEQYF	TGTGCCAGTTTATCCCTGGCCGACACCTACGAGCAGTACTTC	few	TRBV28	TRBJ2-7	14	-
CAISEPKLGGGVTGELFF	TGTGCCATCAGTGAGCCGAAGTTGGGCGGTGGGGTCACCGGGGAGCTGTTTTTT	-	TRBV10-3	TRBJ2-2	18	-
CASSVVPENTEAFF	TGTGCCAGCAGCGTAGTCCCCGAGAACACTGAAGCTTTCTTT	-	TRBV9	TRBJ1-1	14	-
CASSPPGGGPTGELFF	TGCGCCAGCAGCCCCCCAGGGGGAGGGCCCACCGGGGAGCTGTTTTTT	-	TRBV5-1	TRBJ2-2	16	-
CASSLISVNTGELFF	TGCGCCAGCAGCTTGATCAGCGTTAACACCGGGGAGCTGTTTTTT	few	TRBV5-1	TRBJ2-2	15	-
CASSLGDRGLTGELFF	TGTGCCAGCAGCTTAGGGGACAGGGGGTTGACCGGGGAGCTGTTTTTT	-	TRBV7-2	TRBJ2-2	16	TRBD1
CASSLGRIITGELFF	TGTGCCAGCAGCCTGGGACGGATCATCACCGGGGAGCTGTTTTTT	few	TRBV6-1	TRBJ2-2	15	-
CASSPTDRPYNEQFF	TGTGCCAGCAGCCCAACCGACAGGCCCTACAATGAGCAGTTCTTC	few	TRBV12-3/TRBV12-4	TRBJ2-1	15	-
CSVVYNEKLFF	TGCAGCGTTGTATACAATGAAAAACTGTTTTTT	-	TRBV29-1	TRBJ1-4	11	-